The 21 T cell receptor beta chains below come from one sample, sequenced in a study of T cell responses to AZD1222 COVID-19 vaccine. Assay: immunoSEQ multiplex PCR; the TCRdb copy retains only in-frame clones and omits some. The sample lists fewer than 250,000 clones, roughly 91% occurring once. Sequencing used peripheral blood, obtained on day 0 of MenACWY control vaccination. The origin of the receptors is an adult in good health.

This CDR3 is CATSIQGSVSPLHF. The CDR3 DNA is TGTGCCACCAGCATACAGGGAAGCGTTTCACCCCTCCACTTT. The V and J genes are TRBV15 and TRBJ1-6, with TRBD1 as a possible D gene (6 bases). The CDR3 is 14 residues long. The V gene lost 4 bases and the J gene lost 9 bases, with 13 bases spanning the gap. The germline CDR1 and CDR2 sequences are LNHNV and YYDKDF (reference sequence).

The rearrangement links TRBV5-1 to TRBJ2-7; D possibly uses TRBD1 or TRBD2 (6 bases each). Trimming pared 0 bases from V and 4 bases from J, leaving 11 bases between. The CDR3 loop spans 14 amino acids. Looked up from germline, CDR1 is SGHRS and CDR2 is YFSETQ. This CDR3 is CASSLAGGAYEQYF. CDR3 nucleotide sequence: TGCGCCAGCAGCTTGGCCGGGGGCGCGTACGAGCAGTACTTC.

The J gene is TRBJ2-1, the V gene TRBV6-5; 7 bases are a match to TRBD2. The germline CDR1 and CDR2 sequences are MNHEY and SVGAGI. This CDR3 contains 15 residues. With V trimmed by 0 bases and J by 7 bases, 6 bases remained unmatched. CDR3 residues: CASSYSYGEGNEQFF. The DNA for the CDR3 is TGTGCCAGCAGTTACTCATACGGGGAGGGAAATGAGCAGTTCTTC.

J is TRBJ1-1 and V is TRBV18; D is possibly TRBD1 (6 bases). Germline V gene data show CDR1 as KGHSH and CDR2 as LQKENI. The ends were cut back, 5 bases at V and 7 bases at J, with 17 bases in the middle. CDR3 length: 14 residues. The CDR3 spells CASSKGQQDGEAFF. CDR3 nucleotides: TGTGCCAGCTCAAAAGGACAGCAAGACGGTGAAGCTTTCTTT.

The V gene is TRBV6-5, the J gene TRBJ1-5; 12 bases line up with TRBD1. Germline V lookup: CDR1 MNHEY, CDR2 SVGAGI. J gave up 9 bases and V 6 bases, and 6 bases lay outside the gene matches. This CDR3 is built from 14 residues. The CDR3 sequence: CASRGQGAGGPQHF. CDR3 DNA sequence: TGTGCCAGCAGGGGACAGGGGGCGGGAGGGCCCCAGCATTTT.

The chain has TRBV3-1 (or the pseudogene TRBV3-2) and TRBJ2-1, with 7 nucleotides matching TRBD2. The CDR3 length is 15 residues. J lost 4 bases, V lost 0 bases, and 3 bases had no gene match. Germline V lookup: CDR1 LGHDT, CDR2 YNNKEL (reference sequence). CDR3 coding DNA: TGTGCCAGCAGCCAAGAGGGGCGGGGGTACAATGAGCAGTTCTTC. Amino acids: CASSQEGRGYNEQFF.

This CDR3 is CASSLDLKRGYGYTF. CDR3 DNA: TGCGCCAGCAGCTTGGACCTTAAGAGGGGCTATGGCTACACCTTC. The chain combines TRBV5-1 with TRBJ1-2; possible D gene TRBD1, 5 bases. From germline, CDR1 is SGHRS and CDR2 YFSETQ. V lost 0 bases to trimming and J lost 4 bases, with 13 bases between them. CDR3 length equals 15 residues.

The chain uses TRBV10-3 and TRBJ1-1; the match to TRBD1 covers 8 bases. There are 15 residues in the CDR3. Per the germline V gene, CDR1 is ENHRY and CDR2 is SYGVKD. V trimming: 2 bases; J trimming: 3 bases; junction bases outside the gene matches: 5. The CDR3 DNA sequence: TGTGCCATCAGTGAGGTTCAGGGGGCCCACACTGAAGCTTTCTTT. It yields the protein CAISEVQGAHTEAFF.

The chain links TRBV5-4 to TRBJ2-1; D is undetermined. This CDR3 contains 11 residues. The V and J ends lost 2 bases and 10 bases respectively, with 7 bases between them. CDR1 is SGHNT, CDR2 YYREEE, per germline (reference sequence). The CDR3: CASSFRREQFF. The CDR3 coding sequence is TGTGCCAGCAGCTTTCGGCGGGAGCAGTTCTTC.

V gene TRBV19 combines with J gene TRBJ2-7; possibly TRBD2 for D (7 bases). V gave up 5 bases and J gave up 2 bases, with 16 bases separating them. The CDR3 length is 15 residues. Per the germline V gene, CDR1 is LNHDA and CDR2 is SQIVND (reference sequence). The CDR3 region has the DNA TGTGCCAGTAGTCCTGGGAGGGGGTACACCTACGAGCAGTACTTC. Protein: CASSPGRGYTYEQYF.

The V call is TRBV19, the J call TRBJ1-5, with D possibly matching TRBD1 (6 bases). CDR1 LNHDA and CDR2 SQIVND come from the germline V gene (reference sequence). Trimming stripped 7 bases from V and 7 bases from J, with 14 bases between. The CDR3 covers 13 residues. CDR3 loop: CASKSQGRQPQHF. CDR3 nucleotides: TGTGCCAGTAAGAGCCAGGGGCGACAGCCCCAGCATTTT.

This clone has more than one count but fewer than ten. The rearrangement links TRBV23-1 to TRBJ1-5; D is unresolved. TRBV23-1 is designated an ORF whose function remains uncertain. The length of the CDR3 is 14 residues. CDR3 protein: CAGRDRQSNQPQHF. CDR3 in DNA: TGCGCTGGAAGAGATAGGCAGAGCAATCAGCCCCAGCATTTT.

The chain joins TRBV6-1 to TRBJ1-3; 8 positions match TRBD1. The ends lost 3 bases at V and 7 bases at J; junction bases unmatched: 11. The CDR3 covers 16 residues. In germline, CDR1 is MNHNS, CDR2 SASEGT. CDR3 amino acids: CASSDTGTGGLNTIYF. The CDR3 bases are TGTGCCAGCAGTGACACAGGGACAGGAGGTCTGAACACCATATATTTT.

This sequence joins TRBV24-1 and TRBJ2-2, with D hard to call. CDR3 length equals 15 residues. The germline V gene has CDR1 KGHDR and CDR2 SFDVKD. V lost 3 bases to trimming and J lost 2 bases, with 9 bases between them. The CDR3 spells CATSDRSVNTGELFF. The CDR3 DNA reads as TGTGCCACCAGTGATAGGTCAGTTAACACCGGGGAGCTGTTTTTT.

This sequence joins TRBV5-1 and TRBJ2-1; 7 bases line up with TRBD1. This CDR3 comprises 15 residues. Germline values: CDR1 SGHRS, CDR2 YFSETQ. With V trimmed by 4 bases and J by 7 bases, 11 bases remained unmatched. In DNA, the CDR3 is TGCGCCAGCAGCCCAACCGGGACAGAAGAAAATGAGCAGTTCTTC. This translates into CASSPTGTEENEQFF. The whole variable domain, remainder taken from reference TRBV5-1 and TRBJ2-1, is KAGVTQTPRYLIKTRGQQVTLSCSPISGHRSVSWYQQTPGQGLQFLFEYFSETQRNKGNFPGRFSGRQFSNSRSEMNVSTLELGDSALYLCASSPTGTEENEQFFGPGTRLTVL.

The gene calls are TRBV13 and TRBJ2-7; TRBD2 matches at 8 bases. Germline lookup yields CDR1 PRHDT and CDR2 FYEKMQ (reference sequence). This CDR3 is built from 15 residues. The V gene end was trimmed by 5 bases and the J gene end by 3 bases; junction bases not matched to a gene: 9. CDR3 sequence (DNA): TGTGCCAGCAGCCAAGTCGGGCGGGGGGACTACGAGCAGTACTTC. This codes for CASSQVGRGDYEQYF.

This CDR3 reads CASSQGGQGNNQPQHF. DNA for the CDR3: TGTGCCAGCAGCCAGGGGGGACAGGGGAACAATCAGCCCCAGCATTTT. This chain links TRBV3-1 (or the pseudogene TRBV3-2) with TRBJ1-5; TRBD1 matches at 10 bases. Germline CDR1 LGHDT, CDR2 YNNKEL (reference sequence). The CDR3 loop spans 16 amino acids. V lost 3 bases and J lost 3; bases outside the gene matches: 5.

The chain couples TRBV28 to TRBJ1-4; D is perhaps TRBD1 (5 bases). Germline CDR1 reads MDHEN; CDR2 reads SYDVKM. The CDR3 contains 15 residues. V gave up 3 bases and J gave up 4 bases, with 12 bases separating them. The CDR3 DNA sequence: TGTGCCAGCAGTTTGGACGGGGGACTTAATGAAAAACTGTTTTTT. This sequence encodes CASSLDGGLNEKLFF.

V usage is TRBV18 and J usage is TRBJ2-1; the D call may be TRBD1 or TRBD2 (6 bases each). The CDR3 has 15 amino acids. Germline V CDR1 and CDR2: KGHSH, LQKENI. With 6 bases removed from V and 7 bases from J, the gap between germline ends came to 19 bases. The CDR3 coding sequence is TGTGCCAGCTCGCAAACGGGGGCCGAAGGGAATGAGCAGTTCTTC. It encodes CASSQTGAEGNEQFF.

This clone was seen a single time. The genes are TRBV6-6 and TRBJ1-2; D is undetermined. The CDR3 has 15 residues. V lost 5 bases and J lost 5, with 18 bases in between. In germline, CDR1 is MNHNY, CDR2 SVGAGI (reference sequence). CDR3 in amino acids: CASSGQARTHYGYTF. DNA for the CDR3: TGTGCCAGCAGTGGCCAGGCTCGAACCCATTATGGCTACACCTTC.

This chain connects TRBV30 to TRBJ1-2, with D perhaps TRBD1 (6 bases). CDR3 size: 13 residues. V shed 3 bases and J shed 4 bases, with 12 bases lying between them. Germline values: CDR1 GTSNPN, CDR2 SVGIG (reference sequence). CDR3 DNA: TGTGCCTGGAGGCAACAGGGTGGCTATGGCTACACCTTC. This sequence encodes CAWRQQGGYGYTF.